The 24 T cell receptor beta chains below all came from one sample that was sequenced in a study of T cell repertoires in cytomegalovirus infection. No cognate antigen is known for these TCRs. TCRdb re-called the reads with MiXCR, one entry per CDR3 protein. This table has about 330,000 distinct CDR3 sequences, roughly a third appearing once. This material consisted of cultured PBMCs, taken from culture after CMV antigen stimulation. The receptors here all came from a human donor in good health (CMV status not recorded). Some clones in this sample may be carry-over from other donors' samples.

In DNA, the CDR3 is TGTGCCAGCAGCCCTGTGACGGGAGGGCCCTACAATGAGCAGTTCTTC. Amino acid sequence: CASSPVTGGPYNEQFF. The chain is built from TRBV14 and TRBJ2-1; TRBD2 aligns across 8 bases. This CDR3 has 16 amino acids. Trimming removed 4 bases from V and 2 bases from J; junction bases left unmatched: 7. Germline-derived CDR1 and CDR2 are SGHDN and FVKESK.

This clonotype was seen a few times. The gene calls are TRBV9 and TRBJ2-3, with D unclear. V was pared by 2 bases and J by 2 bases, with 6 bases between. From germline, CDR1 is SGDLS and CDR2 YYNGEE. This CDR3 has 13 residues. In DNA form, the CDR3 reads TGTGCCAGCAGCGTCCTCCCCACAGATACGCAGTATTTT. Residues: CASSVLPTDTQYF.

This clonotype was seen a handful of times. The gene calls are TRBV28 and TRBJ2-1, with D perhaps being TRBD1 or TRBD2 (5 bases each). Germline V gene lookup returns CDR1 MDHEN and CDR2 SYDVKM. V lost 4 bases and J lost 4, with 5 bases in between. This CDR3 is built from 12 residues. CDR3: CASSWGYNEQFF. The CDR3 region has the DNA TGTGCCAGCAGTTGGGGGTACAATGAGCAGTTCTTC.

This chain joins TRBV4-1 and TRBJ1-5; a possible D gene is TRBD1 (6 bases). Trimming removed 0 bases from V and 5 bases from J, with 14 bases in between. CDR1 and CDR2 (germline): MGHRA, YSYEKL. This CDR3 contains 16 residues. In nucleotides, the CDR3 is TGCGCCAGCAGCCAAGAAGCTGGACAGTCCTATCAGCCCCAGCATTTT. This translates into CASSQEAGQSYQPQHF.

At least ten counts were recorded for this clonotype. The chain couples TRBV7-2 to TRBJ1-4; 8 bases fit TRBD1. CDR3 length: 16 amino acids. Germline V gene lookup returns CDR1 SGHTA and CDR2 FQGNSA. J was trimmed by 3 bases and V by 2 bases; bases with no gene match: 5. The CDR3 reads CASSLQGAVANEKLFF. In nucleotides, the CDR3 is TGTGCCAGCAGCTTACAGGGGGCTGTGGCTAATGAAAAACTGTTTTTT.

This clonotype has just a few counts. The genes are TRBV4-2 and TRBJ2-7; tentative D call: TRBD2 (6 bases). The germline CDR1 and CDR2 sequences are LGHNA and YNFKEQ. V was trimmed by 0 bases and J by 4 bases, leaving 13 bases between them. The CDR3 covers 15 residues. CDR3 bases: TGTGCCAGCAGCCAAGATCTTGGGGGGAGGTACGAGCAGTACTTC. Translation: CASSQDLGGRYEQYF.

The chain's CDR3 is CASSLAIGTGDNEQFF. The CDR3, as DNA: TGTGCCAGCAGCTTAGCCATAGGGACAGGGGACAATGAGCAGTTCTTC. The rearrangement uses TRBV7-2 and TRBJ2-1; 10 bases agree with TRBD1. The germline gives CDR1 SGHTA, CDR2 FQGNSA. V was clipped by 0 bases and J by 5 bases; unmatched bases: 4. The CDR3 is 16 residues long.

This clonotype was counted only a few times. V usage is TRBV19 and J usage is TRBJ1-1; maybe TRBD1 (6 bases). The CDR3 sequence is 12 residues long. Germline CDR1 is LNHDA and CDR2 is SQIVND (reference sequence). The germline V and J ends were trimmed by 6 bases and 1 base, with 6 bases remaining between them. DNA for the CDR3: TGTGCCAGTAGGGGACAGAACACTGAAGCTTTCTTT. Its translation: CASRGQNTEAFF. Variable domain in full (rest from reference TRBV19 and TRBJ1-1): DGGITQSPKYLFRKEGQNVTLSCEQNLNHDAMYWYRQDPGQGLRLIYYSQIVNDFQKGDIAEGYSVSREKKESFPLTVTSAQKNPTAFYLCASRGQNTEAFFGQGTRLTVV.

This clonotype was observed a handful of times. This rearrangement joins TRBV12-3 or TRBV12-4 to TRBJ1-5; no reliable D call. Trimming took off 6 bases at V and 3 bases at J, with 12 bases between the two ends. The CDR3 has 14 residues. The CDR3 coding sequence is TGTGCCAGCAGATCCAATACGGTCAATCAGCCCCAGCATTTT. As protein: CASRSNTVNQPQHF.

This clonotype was found many times. This sequence joins TRBV7-2 and TRBJ2-1; 8 bases fit TRBD2. The CDR3 is 16 amino acids. Trimming took 5 bases from V and 10 from J; bases not matched to a gene: 16. Per germline, CDR1 SGHTA and CDR2 FQGNSA. This chain's CDR3 is CASSLDYSGILTEQFF. CDR3 DNA: TGTGCCAGCAGCCTCGATTATAGCGGGATTTTGACCGAGCAGTTCTTC.

The table lists this clonotype with a count of one. The chain joins TRBV6-6 to TRBJ2-2; 11 nucleotides match TRBD2. Germline V lookup: CDR1 MNHNY, CDR2 SVGAGI (reference sequence). This CDR3 spans 17 amino acids. With 2 bases clipped from V and 6 bases from J, the junction kept 8 bases outside the gene matches. The CDR3 sequence is CASSYLTSGRGAGELFF. In DNA form, the CDR3 reads TGTGCCAGCAGTTACCTTACTAGCGGGAGAGGGGCCGGGGAGCTGTTTTTT.

The V and J genes are TRBV12-3 or TRBV12-4 and TRBJ2-3, with 7 positions matching TRBD2. V shed 5 bases, J shed 2 bases, and the junction held 10 bases outside the gene matches. The CDR3 contains 16 residues. The CDR3 protein is CASSRLAEGHTDTQYF. The CDR3 nucleotides read TGTGCCAGCAGTCGACTAGCAGAAGGGCACACAGATACGCAGTATTTT.

This chain joins TRBV7-9 and TRBJ1-5; unclear D gene. The CDR3 runs 15 residues. Germline CDR1 and CDR2: SEHNR and FQNEAQ (reference sequence). V lost 3 bases, J lost 1 base, and 10 bases lay in between. The CDR3 loop reads CASSFSGLSNQPQHF. The CDR3 bases are TGTGCCAGCAGCTTTTCGGGTTTGAGCAATCAGCCCCAGCATTTT.

The chain links TRBV4-2 to TRBJ2-1, with 11 nucleotides matching TRBD2. This CDR3 region has 17 residues. CDR1 is LGHNA and CDR2 is YNFKEQ in the germline V gene. With V trimmed by 0 bases and J by 8 bases, 9 bases remained unmatched. CDR3 amino acids: CASSQDPTSGSSYEQFF. Written as DNA, the CDR3 is TGTGCCAGCAGCCAAGATCCTACTAGCGGGAGTAGCTATGAGCAGTTCTTC.

In its sample, this clonotype was seen a few times. The genes are TRBV6-5 and TRBJ1-5; no reliable D call. V gave up 2 bases and J gave up 2 bases, with 10 bases separating them. Germline V CDR1 and CDR2: MNHEY, SVGAGI. The CDR3 spans 15 residues. CDR3 bases: TGTGCCAGCAGTTACGACCCTCAAGGCAATCAGCCCCAGCATTTT. This sequence encodes CASSYDPQGNQPQHF.

The sample holds a few counts of this clonotype. V usage is TRBV7-2 and J usage is TRBJ2-1; 9 nucleotides line up with TRBD2. V was clipped by 2 bases and J by 7 bases; unmatched bases: 9. CDR1 and CDR2 from the germline V gene are SGHTA and FQGNSA. The length of the CDR3 is 16 residues. This CDR3 reads CASSLSGGRAQNEQFF. CDR3 DNA sequence: TGTGCCAGCAGCTTATCCGGCGGGAGGGCCCAGAATGAGCAGTTCTTC.

This clonotype was counted only a few times. The chain couples TRBV6-5 to TRBJ2-2; D remains ambiguous. Trimming left V 0 bases short and J 6 bases short, with 8 bases between. Germline lookup yields CDR1 MNHEY and CDR2 SVGAGI. CDR3 length equals 14 residues. The CDR3 sequence is CASSYSWVPGELFF. In DNA, the CDR3 is TGTGCCAGCAGTTACTCATGGGTACCCGGGGAGCTGTTTTTT.

As concerns this clonotype: An end of the junction does not agree with germline; a read error may underlie this. This chain joins TRBV7-7 and TRBJ2-2; the match to TRBD2 covers 15 bases. Germline lookup yields CDR1 SSHAT and CDR2 FNYEAQ (reference sequence). The CDR3 is 17 residues long. The CDR3 here is CASSLRTSGRAPGELFF. In DNA, the CDR3 is TGTGCTAGCAGCCTACGGACTAGCGGGAGGGCCCCCGGGGAGCTGTTTTTT.

This chain links TRBV6-1 with TRBJ2-7; D is possibly TRBD2 (6 bases). This CDR3 comprises 14 residues. In germline, CDR1 is MNHNS, CDR2 SASEGT. Trimming removed 7 bases at V and 3 bases at J, with 16 bases between. The CDR3 here is CASTRPGLRYEQYF. The CDR3 coding sequence is TGTGCCAGCACCAGACCGGGACTCCGCTACGAGCAGTACTTC.

The V call is TRBV28, the J call TRBJ2-7; TRBD2 agrees at 16 bases. Germline V gene data show CDR1 as MDHEN and CDR2 as SYDVKM. The CDR3 is 15 amino acids. V lost 9 bases to trimming and J lost 5 bases; unmatched junction nucleotides: 7. CDR3 loop: CARGGLAGGRNEQYF. In DNA, the CDR3 is TGTGCCAGGGGGGGACTAGCGGGAGGGCGGAACGAGCAGTACTTC. Using reference TRBV28 and TRBJ2-7 for the parts outside the CDR3, the full variable domain is DVKVTQSSRYLVKRTGEKVFLECVQDMDHENMFWYRQDPGLGLRLIYFSYDVKMKEKGDIPEGYSVSREKKERFSLILESASTNQTSMYLCARGGLAGGRNEQYFGPGTRLTVT.

V and J are TRBV7-9 and TRBJ2-1, with D possibly TRBD2 on 6 matching bases. V gave up 5 bases and J gave up 10 bases, with 18 bases separating them. The germline CDR1 and CDR2 sequences are SEHNR and FQNEAQ (reference sequence). The CDR3 sequence is 14 residues long. CDR3 sequence (DNA): TGTGCCAGCAGCCCCGGGACTCCACCGGGGGAGCAGTTCTTC. Its protein is CASSPGTPPGEQFF.

V usage is TRBV5-6 and J usage is TRBJ1-1, with 11 bases lining up with TRBD1. V shed 0 bases, J shed 4 bases, and the junction held 2 bases outside the gene matches. Germline V gene sequence: CDR1 SGHDT, CDR2 YYEEEE. The length of the CDR3 is 15 residues. Here the CDR3 reads CASSLGGTGGTEAFF. In DNA, the CDR3 is TGTGCCAGCAGCTTGGGAGGGACAGGGGGCACTGAAGCTTTCTTT.

The V gene is TRBV6-2 or TRBV6-3, the J gene TRBJ2-3; 11 bases line up with TRBD2. Germline assignment: CDR1 MNHEY and CDR2 SVGEGT. V gave up 6 bases and J gave up 4 bases; unmatched junction bases: 9. The CDR3 loop spans 16 amino acids. The CDR3 DNA is TGTGCCAGCAGATCGAACCCGGGACTAGCGGCAGATACGCAGTATTTT. Protein sequence: CASRSNPGLAADTQYF.

This clonotype was observed a handful of times. This sequence joins TRBV18 and TRBJ2-1; 8 bases map to TRBD1. Germline values: CDR1 KGHSH, CDR2 LQKENI. This CDR3 is 15 amino acids long. Germline trimming cut 4 bases from V and 3 bases from J; bases unmatched to any gene: 5. The CDR3, as DNA: TGTGCCAGCTCACATGGGACAGGAATCTACAATGAGCAGTTCTTC. It specifies CASSHGTGIYNEQFF.